This entry is about one TCR beta chain. The antigen is unknown. The data are from a study of multiple sclerosis patients with progressive multifocal leukoencephalopathy. Study results and caveats: The findings' link to JC virus versus immunocompromise remained uncertain. Clones expanded at PML were already present before and during natalizumab.

Every PCR reaction included synthetic inline CDR3 controls for all V-J pairings. The protocol was immunoSEQ multiplex PCR, while the TCRdb copy is restricted to in-frame clones and leaves out a portion. This sample has 20,000 to 30,000 clones, with under 95% found just once. Time point given: roughly 12 months of natalizumab therapy. Multiple sclerosis patients on natalizumab who never developed PML served as longitudinally sampled controls. The length of the CDR3 is 12 residues. V lost 0 bases, J lost 7 bases, and 6 bases lay in between. The germline gives CDR1 PRHDT, CDR2 FYEKMQ (reference sequence).

This sequence joins TRBV13 and TRBJ1-2; no reliable D call. This TCR came from a man aged 25-45 years with multiple sclerosis. Sample: PBMCs, taken from a patient treated with natalizumab. The CDR3 loop reads CASSLGRGGYTF. CDR3 bases: TGTGCCAGCAGCTTAGGGCGGGGTGGCTACACCTTC. The variable domain in full, with the rest retrieved from reference TRBV13 and TRBJ1-2, is AAGVIQSPRHLIKEKRETATLKCYPIPRHDTVYWYQQGPGQDPQFLISFYEKMQSDKGSIPDRFSAQQFSDYHSELNMSSLELGDSALYFCASSLGRGGYTFGSGTRLTVV.